The 22 T cell receptor beta chains in this list originate from one sample, sequenced in a study of blood T cell repertoires in COVID-19. Profiled with immunoSEQ multiplex PCR; TCRdb holds only in-frame clones, not every one. This sample carries 100,000 to 150,000 clones, approximately 81% of them seen once, and the ten largest clones take 3.8%. The material sequenced was peripheral blood. The receptors stem from a woman aged 45-59 years with acute or convalescent COVID-19.

The gene calls are TRBV15 and TRBJ1-1; no definite D call. Between the trimmed V and J ends, which lost 6 bases and 2 bases, there was a span of 10 bases. CDR1 is LNHNV and CDR2 is YYDKDF in the germline V gene (reference sequence). CDR3 size: 13 residues. Written as DNA, the CDR3 is TGTGCCACCAGGGTACAGACCAACACTGAAGCTTTCTTT. Protein product: CATRVQTNTEAFF.

This rearrangement joins TRBV25-1 to TRBJ1-2; weak D call: TRBD1 (5 bases). Germline loops: CDR1 MGHDK, CDR2 SYGVNS. Trimming shortened V by 3 bases and J by 5 bases, and 10 bases separated the two germline ends. The CDR3 sequence is 13 residues long. The CDR3 sequence is CASSDGRAYGYTF. CDR3 nucleotides: TGTGCCAGCAGTGATGGCAGGGCTTATGGCTACACCTTC.

The chain has TRBV18 and TRBJ2-3; TRBD2 matches at 11 bases. With 5 bases clipped from V and 5 bases from J, the junction kept 6 bases outside the gene matches. The CDR3 totals 15 residues. CDR1 and CDR2 (germline): KGHSH, LQKENI. The CDR3 is CASSRFGTSGDTQYF. The CDR3 coding sequence is TGTGCCAGCTCAAGGTTCGGGACTAGCGGAGATACGCAGTATTTT.

Only one count was recorded for this clone. CDR3 in amino acids: CASRDRDSGNTIYF. The CDR3 nucleotides read TGTGCCAGCAGGGACAGGGACTCTGGAAACACCATATATTTT. The gene calls are TRBV6-5 and TRBJ1-3, with 8 bases matching TRBD1. The CDR3 runs to 14 residues. From germline, CDR1 is MNHEY and CDR2 SVGAGI. Trimming at V came to 6 bases and at J to 0 bases, leaving 1 base not matched to a gene.

The chain is built from TRBV18 and TRBJ1-3; possibly TRBD1 for D (6 bases). Germline V gene data show CDR1 as KGHSH and CDR2 as LQKENI. The germline V and J ends were trimmed by 0 bases and 0 bases, with 18 bases remaining between them. The CDR3 has 19 residues. The CDR3 DNA reads TGTGCCAGCTCACCACCACAGGGAACCTCGCGCCTCTCTGGAAACACCATATATTTT. Its translation: CASSPPQGTSRLSGNTIYF.

The V gene is TRBV6-8, the J gene TRBJ2-5; a weak D match, TRBD2 (5 bases). Germline V CDR1 and CDR2: MNHGY, SAAAGT. V lost 6 bases to trimming and J lost 0 bases, with 17 bases between them. The CDR3 covers 16 residues. CDR3 DNA: TGTGCCAGCAGAAGACGGGGATGTATGTACCAAGAGACCCAGTACTTC. Its protein product is CASRRRGCMYQETQYF.

This clone appeared a single time. The V call is TRBV5-4, the J call TRBJ1-1; D is uncertain. Trimming took off 0 bases at V and 5 bases at J, with 14 bases between the two ends. Germline CDR1 reads SGHNT; CDR2 reads YYREEE (reference sequence). The CDR3 is made up of 15 amino acids. CDR3 bases: TGTGCCAGCAGCTTGGGGATTGGGCGGGGAACTGAAGCTTTCTTT. This gives the protein CASSLGIGRGTEAFF.

The chain carries TRBV19 and TRBJ1-5, with 8 bases identical to TRBD1. The junction had 12 bases not matched to a gene; V was cut back by 7 bases and J by 4 bases. The CDR3 length is 16 residues. CDR1 is LNHDA and CDR2 is SQIVND in the germline V gene (reference sequence). In DNA, the CDR3 is TGTGCCAGTAACCCGGACAGGGTCGAGGGTAATCAGCCCCAGCATTTT. This translates into CASNPDRVEGNQPQHF.

The chain has TRBV7-2 and TRBJ2-7; 8 nucleotides line up with TRBD1. V lost 6 bases to trimming and J lost 1 base; unmatched junction nucleotides: 8. From germline, CDR1 is SGHTA and CDR2 FQGNSA. The CDR3 length is 15 residues. CDR3 in amino acids: CASRITTGGSYEQYF. The DNA of the CDR3 is TGTGCCAGCAGGATCACAACAGGGGGATCCTACGAGCAGTACTTC.

This clone appeared a single time. The chain has TRBV2 and TRBJ2-1; D might be TRBD1 (6 bases). Between the trimmed V and J ends, which lost 5 bases and 12 bases, there was a span of 11 bases. This CDR3 is 11 amino acids long. The germline V gene has CDR1 SNHLY and CDR2 FYNNEI. This CDR3 is CASSPRGGQFF. CDR3 in DNA: TGTGCCAGCAGTCCCCGAGGGGGGCAGTTCTTC.

This chain connects TRBV18 to TRBJ1-2; tentatively, D is TRBD1 (5 bases). Germline V gives CDR1 KGHSH, CDR2 LQKENI. Trimming took 2 bases from V and 3 from J, leaving 13 bases between them. The CDR3 extends over 15 amino acids. The CDR3 protein is CASSPGQGRHYGYTF. CDR3 DNA: TGTGCCAGCTCACCAGGGCAGGGCCGGCACTATGGCTACACCTTC.

The chain links TRBV6-2 or TRBV6-3 to TRBJ1-5; 12 nucleotides align to TRBD1. CDR1 MNHEY and CDR2 SVGEGT come from the germline V gene. There are 19 residues in the CDR3. After removal of 4 bases from V and 0 bases from J, the junction contained 10 bases not matched to a gene. This chain's CDR3 is CASSSSRDRGQYSNQPQHF. CDR3 nucleotides: TGTGCCAGCAGTTCAAGCCGGGACAGGGGGCAATATAGCAATCAGCCCCAGCATTTT.

This chain joins TRBV10-2 and TRBJ1-6; TRBD1 agrees at 7 bases. Looked up from germline, CDR1 is WSHSY and CDR2 is SAAADI. CDR3 length: 15 amino acids. Trimming removed 5 bases from V and 10 bases from J; junction bases left unmatched: 11. The CDR3 DNA is TGCGCCAGCAGTCCCGCGGGAGGGGGCGGGTCACCCCTCCACTTT. Encoded protein: CASSPAGGGGSPLHF.

The J gene is TRBJ2-7, the V gene TRBV18, with D tentatively TRBD1 (6 bases). Germline-derived CDR1 and CDR2 are KGHSH and LQKENI. Trimming took 5 bases from V and 7 from J, leaving 21 bases between them. The CDR3 loop spans 15 amino acids. The CDR3 protein is CASSTRTGQRREQYF. The CDR3 region has the DNA TGTGCCAGCTCAACCAGAACGGGACAAAGGAGAGAGCAGTACTTC.

The genes are TRBV9 and TRBJ1-2; D gene ambiguous. Germline assignment: CDR1 SGDLS and CDR2 YYNGEE. The CDR3 is 14 residues long. Trimming left V 0 bases short and J 8 bases short, with 14 bases between. CDR3 sequence: CASSVDGESGGYTF. The CDR3 region has the DNA TGTGCCAGCAGCGTAGACGGGGAATCGGGGGGCTACACCTTC.

The rearrangement joins TRBV5-1 to TRBJ1-1; D not resolved. Looked up from germline, CDR1 is SGHRS and CDR2 is YFSETQ. V lost 2 bases and J lost 5, with 16 bases in between. This CDR3 is 15 amino acids long. The CDR3 protein is CASSFDNSVGTEAFF. The CDR3 region has the DNA TGCGCCAGCAGCTTCGACAATTCTGTTGGGACTGAAGCTTTCTTT.

J is TRBJ1-2 and V is TRBV28; 7 bases align to TRBD1. Germline assignment: CDR1 MDHEN and CDR2 SYDVKM. This CDR3 contains 13 residues. V lost 5 bases to trimming and J lost 8 bases; unmatched junction nucleotides: 8. The CDR3 here is CASSPTGIEGYTF. CDR3 bases: TGTGCCAGCAGTCCGACAGGGATCGAGGGCTACACCTTC.

The chain is built from TRBV2 and TRBJ1-6; no firm D call. Trimming shortened V by 2 bases and J by 0 bases, and 8 bases separated the two germline ends. The CDR3 contains 16 residues. Germline V gene data show CDR1 as SNHLY and CDR2 as FYNNEI. Written as DNA, the CDR3 is TGTGCCAGCAGTGAAAAGGCTAGCTCCTATAATTCACCCCTCCACTTT. Its translation: CASSEKASSYNSPLHF.

The chain recombines TRBV3-1 (or the pseudogene TRBV3-2) with TRBJ1-4, with unresolved D. Per the germline V gene, CDR1 is LGHDT and CDR2 is YNNKEL (reference sequence). There are 13 residues in the CDR3. The V end lost 3 bases, the J end lost 7 bases, and 9 bases lay between the germline ends. Here the CDR3 reads CASSQPGGEKLFF. The CDR3 DNA sequence: TGTGCCAGCAGCCAGCCGGGTGGTGAAAAACTGTTTTTT.

The chain carries TRBV9 and TRBJ2-1; D call uncertain. The V gene's germline CDR1 is SGDLS and CDR2 YYNGEE. The CDR3 has 15 amino acids. V was trimmed by 0 bases and J by 1 base, leaving 8 bases between them. The CDR3 nucleotides read TGTGCCAGCAGCGTAGGAGGCCGGTCCTACAATGAGCAGTTCTTC. It specifies CASSVGGRSYNEQFF.

DNA of the CDR3: TGTGCCAGCAGCTTAGCTAGGGGGTTTGCTGGGGCCAACGTCCTGACTTTC. It yields the protein CASSLARGFAGANVLTF. V is TRBV7-9 and J is TRBJ2-6; D might be TRBD1 (6 bases). Germline CDR1 SEHNR, CDR2 FQNEAQ (reference sequence). The CDR3 consists of 17 residues. V was clipped by 0 bases and J by 2 bases, with 11 bases between them.

This chain connects TRBV28 to TRBJ1-3, with unresolved D. The CDR3 length is 13 residues. The V and J ends lost 8 bases and 8 bases respectively, with 16 bases between them. Germline V lookup: CDR1 MDHEN, CDR2 SYDVKM. The DNA for the CDR3 is TGTGCCAGCTCCCCTTTCCCCCCGGACACCATATATTTT. The encoded protein is CASSPFPPDTIYF.